The source of this T cell receptor beta chain is a study of regulatory T cells in long-lasting Graves disease. About the study: Disease was considered persistent Graves' disease after over 5 years of antithyroid drugs (with positive TSH receptor antibodies).

Combining iRepertoire HTBI primers with Arm-PCR of CDR3 regions, the authors built TCR beta libraries. One entry per CDR3 protein results from TCRdb running MiXCR on the multiplex PCR reads. The sample consists of over 350,000 distinct CDR3 sequences, roughly 20% of them appearing once. Between the trimmed V and J ends, which lost 6 bases and 0 bases, there was a span of 18 bases. The V gene's germline CDR1 is ENHRY and CDR2 SYGVKD. The CDR3 runs 17 residues. As to time point: persistent/refractory GD, antithyroid drugs over 5 years with positive TRAb. Extracted RNA from PBMCs served as the source of the TCR library. An endocrinology department located in Xi'an, China, was where the patients came from. To note about this clonotype: Its matching antigen is unknown.

Study-wide results and caveats: Under persistent disease, TRBV28, TRBJ1-2 and TRBJ2-5 were used preferentially.

The sequence was obtained from a female donor with Graves disease. J is TRBJ1-5 and V is TRBV10-3; D is ambiguous. The sample here was peripheral blood mononuclear cells (PBMCs), taken when the disease was refractory, from a patient treated with antithyroid drugs. CDR3 amino acids: CAIRRGVAADSNQPQHF. The CDR3 nucleotides read TGTGCCATCAGGAGAGGTGTGGCGGCAGATAGCAATCAGCCCCAGCATTTT.